A single sample gave rise to the 3 T cell receptor beta chains below, sequenced in a study of blood T cell repertoires in COVID-19. Generated by immunoSEQ multiplex PCR, the TCRdb table keeps only in-frame clones and is missing some. The sample yields about 420,000 clones, roughly 90% seen once. The source material was peripheral blood. These receptors were taken from a man younger than 35 with COVID-19, enrolled during active disease.

This clone was picked up one time. J is TRBJ1-3 and V is TRBV5-1; no firm D call. The CDR3 runs 13 residues. V shed 4 bases and J shed 0 bases, with 5 bases lying between them. CDR1 and CDR2 (germline): SGHRS, YFSETQ. Here the CDR3 reads CASSPSSGNTIYF. The CDR3 nucleotides read TGCGCCAGCAGCCCGAGCTCTGGAAACACCATATATTTT. The complete variable domain, with remaining parts taken from reference TRBV5-1 and TRBJ1-3, reads KAGVTQTPRYLIKTRGQQVTLSCSPISGHRSVSWYQQTPGQGLQFLFEYFSETQRNKGNFPGRFSGRQFSNSRSEMNVSTLELGDSALYLCASSPSSGNTIYFGEGSWLTVV.

V gene TRBV5-1 combines with J gene TRBJ2-5; 7 nucleotides align to TRBD2. The CDR3 is 14 residues long. The J segment lost 1 base and the V segment lost 0 bases, leaving 0 bases of the junction unmatched. The germline V gene has CDR1 SGHRS and CDR2 YFSETQ. DNA of the CDR3: TGCGCCAGCAGCTTGGGGACTAGCCAAGAGACCCAGTACTTC. The encoded protein is CASSLGTSQETQYF.

This clone has only one observation. This chain links TRBV7-2 with TRBJ1-1, with 10 bases identical to TRBD1. Germline V CDR1 and CDR2: SGHTA, FQGNSA. CDR3 size: 15 residues. Losses at the gene ends were 5 bases for V and 5 bases for J; bases not matched to a gene: 8. The CDR3 DNA reads TGTGCCAGCAGCCCCTGGACAGGGGGAGAAACTGAAGCTTTCTTT. Translation gives CASSPWTGGETEAFF.